A few counts support the clone carrying this T cell receptor (beta chain). The antigen remains unidentified. Multiplex touch-down PCR with TRB-A/B primers amplified rearranged V-D-J TRB sequences. TCRdb re-called the multiplex PCR reads with MiXCR, one entry per CDR3 protein. This table holds around 2,700 distinct CDR3 sequences, 20% to 30% found once. The sample originates from a study of T cell repertoires in aging, cancer and after chemotherapy. Overall study context: Donors were grouped into six age bands spanning 30 or younger through 70 or older. Study-level findings and limits: Age-matched healthy donors had significantly more diverse, less clonal blood TCR repertoires than untreated cancer patients. Loss of evenness, beyond lost richness, contributed to age-related TCR diversity decline in cancer patients.

TCR beta rearrangements were amplified from peripheral blood genomic DNA. This CDR3 region has 14 residues. The V and J ends lost 2 bases and 6 bases respectively, with 14 bases between them. Looked up from germline, CDR1 is ENHRY and CDR2 is SYGVKD. The V gene is TRBV10-3, the J gene TRBJ2-7; no reliable D call. The source is a human donor in good health. Material: blood. The CDR3 DNA reads TGTGCCATCAGTGAGGTGGAGCTCTCGGGCGAGCAGTACTTC. It is translated as CAISEVELSGEQYF.